A selection of T cell receptor beta chains follows, all from one sample in a study of blood T cells in healthy people across ages. TCRdb re-called the 5' RACE reads with MiXCR, one entry per CDR3 protein. In the table there are around 670,000 distinct CDR3 sequences, 25% to 35% of which are singletons. The sequencing input was blood. Receptors originate from a woman of 80 years or more in good health. Each CDR3 is given with its conserved first and last residue. D genes are given only for firm matches. Only part of the rows carry a size: once, few, many, or a class if the clone is expanded.

D gene	V gene	clone size	J gene	CDR3 DNA	CDR3 protein
-	TRBV9	many	TRBJ2-5	TGTGCCAGCAGCGTAGGCGGGACATCCGGAGAGACCCAGTACTTC	CASSVGGTSGETQYF
TRBD1	TRBV20-1	few	TRBJ1-2	TGCAGTGCTCTAAACACAGGGGACGGAGACTATGGCTACACCTTC	CSALNTGDGDYGYTF
TRBD1	TRBV3-1	many	TRBJ1-6	TGTGCCAGCAGGCGGACAGGGGACAATTCACCCCTCCACTTT	CASRRTGDNSPLHF
-	TRBV6-5	-	TRBJ1-4	TGTGCCAGCAGGTCTCGGGACACCACGGGGAAACTGTTTTTT	CASRSRDTTGKLFF
-	TRBV6-2/TRBV6-3	few	TRBJ2-7	TGTGCCAGCAGTTATAACCCCCCCCGCTCCCTCCAGGCGCCATTGTCCTACGAGCAGTACTTC	CASSYNPPRSLQAPLSYEQYF
TRBD1	TRBV20-1	once	TRBJ1-1	TGCAGTGCTAGAGATGGGGGACAGGGTTATAAGGGGGCTTTCTTT	CSARDGGQGYKGAFF
TRBD1	TRBV7-2	-	TRBJ2-2	TGTGCCAGCAGCACGACAGGGACCGGGGAGCGGTTTTTT	CASSTTGTGERFF
TRBD1	TRBV7-3	many	TRBJ2-5	TGTGCCAGCAGCTTTTCGGGACAGACCCAAGAGACCCAGTACTTC	CASSFSGQTQETQYF
-	TRBV30	many	TRBJ2-1	TGTGCCTGGAGTGTACCCGGTTTCCCCCATGAGCAGTTCTTC	CAWSVPGFPHEQFF
-	TRBV5-1	many	TRBJ2-3	TGCGCCAGCAGCTTGGGATGGGCCCCCCGCACAGATACGCAGTATTTT	CASSLGWAPRTDTQYF
-	TRBV3-1	-	TRBJ2-1	TGTGCCAGCAGCCAAGAGTTACGACAGGTGTCAGACCTCCATGAGCAGTTCTTC	CASSQELRQVSDLHEQFF
-	TRBV25-1	-	TRBJ2-7	TGTGCCAGCAGTGAAGGGTGTTTCGGTTCCTACGAGCAGTACTTC	CASSEGCFGSYEQYF
-	TRBV6-2/TRBV6-3	-	TRBJ2-3	TGTACCAGCCGGGACTCGGGCACAGATACGCAGTATTTT	CTSRDSGTDTQYF
-	TRBV2	few	TRBJ2-5	TGTGCCAGCATTCGGGGATCGACCGAGACCCAGTACTTC	CASIRGSTETQYF
TRBD2	TRBV5-1	many	TRBJ2-3	TGCGCCAGCAGCTTGGATCTAGCGGGGGGCGCAGATACGCAGTATTTT	CASSLDLAGGADTQYF
-	TRBV9	-	TRBJ1-4	TGTGCCAGCAGCGAATCAATGGGGGGTACTAATGAAAAACGGTTTTTT	CASSESMGGTNEKRFF
-	TRBV24-1	-	TRBJ2-3	TGTGCCACTAGTGATCGCGGGAAAATGGGGGATACGCTGTATTTT	CATSDRGKMGDTLYF
-	TRBV7-9	many	TRBJ1-2	TGTGCCAGCAGCTTAGGGCCAGTCGGGTACACCTTC	CASSLGPVGYTF
-	TRBV7-8	-	TRBJ1-1	TGTGCCAGCAGCTCCGGGTTAGTCAACACTGAAGCTTTCTTT	CASSSGLVNTEAFF
-	TRBV20-1	many	TRBJ2-3	TGCAGTGCTAGTGGGGGCTCGAGCCATACAGATACGCAGTATTTT	CSASGGSSHTDTQYF
TRBD2	TRBV6-6	many	TRBJ2-7	TGTGCCAGCAGGCTTACTAGCGGGGGGCACTCCTACGAGCAGTACTTC	CASRLTSGGHSYEQYF
TRBD1	TRBV6-2/TRBV6-3	-	TRBJ2-5	TGTGCCAGCAGCCGGGACAGGGGGCTGCAAGAGACCCAGTACTTC	CASSRDRGLQETQYF
-	TRBV5-1	-	TRBJ1-4	TGCGCCAGCAGGGACCATGCCGGGGCTAATGAAAAACTGTTTTTT	CASRDHAGANEKLFF
-	TRBV3-1	few	TRBJ1-2	TGTGCCAGCAGCCAAGAATGCAGGGTTTATGGCTACACCTTC	CASSQECRVYGYTF
-	TRBV9	many	TRBJ2-3	TGTGCCAGCAGTCCTCAGGGATTTAGCACAGATACGCAGTATTTT	CASSPQGFSTDTQYF
-	TRBV28	-	TRBJ1-5	TGTGCCAGCAGTTTTGCAGGGGCATATCAGCCCCAGCATTTT	CASSFAGAYQPQHF
-	TRBV4-3	few	TRBJ2-3	TGCGCCAGCAGCCAAGGGGAGGGGGGGGCCGAAGATACGCAGTATTTT	CASSQGEGGAEDTQYF
TRBD1	TRBV6-1	-	TRBJ1-5	TGTGCCAGCACCAAACACGTACAGGGGGTTTCTAGCAATCAGCCCCAGCATTTT	CASTKHVQGVSSNQPQHF
-	TRBV6-6	many	TRBJ2-7	TGTGCCAGCAGTTACTCGAATGCAGTCTCCTACGAGCAGTACTTC	CASSYSNAVSYEQYF
TRBD2	TRBV6-1	many	TRBJ2-3	TGTGCCATAGGTGGCCTAGCGGGGGCCCCCACAGATACGCAGTATTTT	CAIGGLAGAPTDTQYF
-	TRBV7-8	-	TRBJ1-5	TGTGCCAGCAGCCCTCGGACGGTACCCTGGAGCAATCAGCCCCAGCATTTT	CASSPRTVPWSNQPQHF
-	TRBV5-1	-	TRBJ1-5	TGCGCCAGCAGCGCACTATACGGACAGCCCCAGCATTTT	CASSALYGQPQHF
TRBD1	TRBV6-1	many	TRBJ1-6	TGTGCCAGCGCCGGGACAGACTCATCACCCCTCCACTTT	CASAGTDSSPLHF
-	TRBV7-2	many	TRBJ2-7	TGCGCCAGCAGCTTGGAATACGAGCAGTACTTC	CASSLEYEQYF
-	TRBV20-1	-	TRBJ1-4	TGCAGTGCTATAAGACGGGGTGACGAAAGACTGTTTTTT	CSAIRRGDERLFF
TRBD2	TRBV10-3	many	TRBJ2-7	TGTGCCACCGGGACTAGCCCCTACGAGCAGTACTTC	CATGTSPYEQYF
TRBD1	TRBV9	many	TRBJ2-3	TGTGCCAGCAACAGACAGGGTTTTACAGATACGCAGTATTTT	CASNRQGFTDTQYF
-	TRBV6-5	-	TRBJ2-3	TGTGCCAGCGATCTATGGGGGATGACAGATACGCAGTATTTT	CASDLWGMTDTQYF
-	TRBV20-1	-	TRBJ2-7	TGCAGTGCTACACCGGGAAACTACGAGCAGTACTTC	CSATPGNYEQYF
TRBD2	TRBV12-3/TRBV12-4	many	TRBJ2-1	TGTGCCAGCAGTTTTGATGCGGGGGGGCATAATGAGCAGTTCTTC	CASSFDAGGHNEQFF
-	TRBV4-2	-	TRBJ1-2	TGTGCCAGCAGCAACTCAGGGGCGAACTATGGCTACACCTTC	CASSNSGANYGYTF
-	TRBV20-1	many	TRBJ2-7	TGCAGTGCTAGACCCGGATCCTACGAGCAGTACTTC	CSARPGSYEQYF
TRBD2	TRBV12-3/TRBV12-4	-	TRBJ2-3	TGTGCCAGCAGTGACGGGACTAGCGGGACCTTCACAGATACGCAGTATTTT	CASSDGTSGTFTDTQYF